Below are 30 T cell receptor beta chains sequenced from a single sample in a study of blood T cell repertoires in COVID-19. Only in-frame clones appear in the TCRdb table, and some are missing; sequencing was by immunoSEQ multiplex PCR. The data contain about 180,000 clones, 86% of them seen just once; the ten biggest clones take up less than 25%. The sequenced sample consisted of peripheral blood. Source of these receptors: a man between 65 and 85 years old with active or convalescent COVID-19.

The J gene is TRBJ2-1, the V gene TRBV18, with D tentatively TRBD2 (6 bases). V lost 3 bases and J 6 bases, leaving 18 bases between the germline ends. The length of the CDR3 is 16 residues. Germline V CDR1 and CDR2: KGHSH, LQKENI. The CDR3, as DNA: TGTGCCAGCTCACCCAAGTTGGCGGCGGGGCCCAATGAGCAGTTCTTC. This codes for CASSPKLAAGPNEQFF.

The chain has TRBV6-4 and TRBJ2-2; a possible D gene is TRBD2 (6 bases). The CDR3 extends over 15 amino acids. From germline, CDR1 is MRHNA and CDR2 SNTAGT. V gave up 6 bases and J gave up 0 bases, with 11 bases separating them. The CDR3: CASREVAANTGELFF. The CDR3 DNA is TGTGCCAGCAGGGAAGTAGCGGCGAACACCGGGGAGCTGTTTTTT.

The V gene is TRBV5-8, the J gene TRBJ2-3; a weak D match, TRBD1 (5 bases). CDR3 size: 17 residues. In germline, CDR1 is SGHTS, CDR2 YDEGEE. Deletions cut 3 bases from V and 0 bases from J, with 17 bases between. The CDR3 loop is CASSSSRGAQSTDTQYF. DNA for the CDR3: TGTGCCAGCAGCTCGAGTCGTGGGGCCCAAAGCACAGATACGCAGTATTTT.

This clone was detected once. The chain combines TRBV6-5 with TRBJ1-1, with D possibly being TRBD1 (5 bases). Deletions cut 7 bases from V and 6 bases from J, with 18 bases between. Germline V gene data show CDR1 as MNHEY and CDR2 as SVGAGI. The CDR3 has 14 amino acids. The CDR3 sequence is CASNPGGEGAEAFF. CDR3 in DNA: TGTGCCAGCAACCCGGGGGGGGAAGGGGCTGAAGCTTTCTTT.

CDR3 sequence reads: CASVGQLNTEAFF. In nucleotides, the CDR3 is TGTGCCAGCGTCGGACAGCTGAACACTGAAGCTTTCTTT. The V call is TRBV6-5, the J call TRBJ1-1, with TRBD1 as a possible D gene (6 bases). CDR3 length: 13 amino acids. V was pared by 8 bases and J by 0 bases, with 10 bases between. Germline V lookup: CDR1 MNHEY, CDR2 SVGAGI.

V is TRBV6-2 or TRBV6-3 and J is TRBJ1-1, with 7 nucleotides matching TRBD1. CDR1 is MNHEY and CDR2 is SVGEGT in the germline V gene. The CDR3 contains 15 residues. The ends lost 4 bases at V and 4 bases at J; junction bases unmatched: 9. CDR3 in amino acids: CASSSPDRASTEAFF. The CDR3, as DNA: TGTGCCAGCAGTTCCCCCGACAGGGCGAGCACTGAAGCTTTCTTT.

The DNA of the CDR3 is TGTGCCAGCAGCTCGTGGGACAGCAGGCAGTACGAGCAGTACTTC. Protein: CASSSWDSRQYEQYF. The V gene is TRBV5-4, the J gene TRBJ2-7, with 7 nucleotides matching TRBD1. J gave up 4 bases and V 3 bases, and 10 bases lay outside the gene matches. The CDR3 runs 15 residues. Per germline, CDR1 SGHNT and CDR2 YYREEE (reference sequence).

Written as DNA, the CDR3 is TGTGCCAGCAGTTTATATCTCTCCGGCGGGGGGCACGATGGCTACACCTTC. It is translated as CASSLYLSGGGHDGYTF. The gene calls are TRBV28 and TRBJ1-2; D is possibly TRBD1 (6 bases). V lost 1 base to trimming and J lost 6 bases, with 21 bases between them. CDR3 length: 17 amino acids. From germline, CDR1 is MDHEN and CDR2 SYDVKM.

This rearrangement joins TRBV5-8 to TRBJ2-2, with a possible D match to TRBD2 (6 bases). The CDR3 has 13 amino acids. V was trimmed by 3 bases and J by 5 bases, leaving 8 bases between them. CDR1 and CDR2 from the germline V gene are SGHTS and YDEGEE. CDR3 protein: CASSWRGTGELFF. In DNA, the CDR3 is TGTGCCAGCAGCTGGAGGGGAACCGGGGAGCTGTTTTTT. Based on the CDR3 plus reference TRBV5-8 and TRBJ2-2, the full variable domain is EAGVTQSPTHLIKTRGQQATLRCSPISGHTSVYWYQQALGLGLQFLLWYDEGEERNRGNFPPRFSGRQFPNYSSELNVNALELEDSALYLCASSWRGTGELFFGEGSRLTVL.

This clone was counted a single time. This chain joins TRBV5-4 and TRBJ1-2; 10 nucleotides align to TRBD1. Trimming cost V 4 bases and J 5 bases; bases outside gene matches: 11. The CDR3 sequence is 16 residues long. Per germline, CDR1 SGHNT and CDR2 YYREEE (reference sequence). CDR3 region: CASSGAGTGEAYGYTF. The CDR3 coding sequence is TGTGCCAGCAGCGGAGCCGGGACAGGGGAGGCATATGGCTACACCTTC. The variable domain in full, with the rest retrieved from reference TRBV5-4 and TRBJ1-2, is ETGVTQSPTHLIKTRGQQVTLRCSSQSGHNTVSWYQQALGQGPQFIFQYYREEENGRGNFPPRFSGLQFPNYSSELNVNALELDDSALYLCASSGAGTGEAYGYTFGSGTRLTVV.

V gene TRBV5-4 combines with J gene TRBJ2-3, with 8 nucleotides matching TRBD2. Germline values: CDR1 SGHNT, CDR2 YYREEE (reference sequence). The J segment lost 2 bases and the V segment lost 4 bases, leaving 12 bases of the junction unmatched. The length of the CDR3 is 17 residues. The CDR3 DNA follows: TGTGCCAGCAGCCCCCCCAGGGGCGGGAGGTTCACAGATACGCAGTATTTT. Protein product: CASSPPRGGRFTDTQYF. The variable domain in full, completed from reference TRBV5-4 and TRBJ2-3, reads ETGVTQSPTHLIKTRGQQVTLRCSSQSGHNTVSWYQQALGQGPQFIFQYYREEENGRGNFPPRFSGLQFPNYSSELNVNALELDDSALYLCASSPPRGGRFTDTQYFGPGTRLTVL.

The J gene is TRBJ2-5, the V gene TRBV9; 10 bases are shared with TRBD2. The germline gives CDR1 SGDLS, CDR2 YYNGEE. Trimming at V came to 0 bases and at J to 4 bases, leaving 9 bases not matched to a gene. CDR3 length equals 17 residues. The CDR3 DNA is TGTGCCAGCAGCGTAGGAGCTAGCGGGAGTTTAGGAGAGACCCAGTACTTC. It is translated as CASSVGASGSLGETQYF.

This chain uses TRBV28 with TRBJ2-7; possible D gene TRBD2, 6 bases. The CDR3 consists of 14 residues. CDR1 is MDHEN, CDR2 SYDVKM, per germline. Trimming removed 6 bases from V and 0 bases from J, with 12 bases in between. As DNA, the CDR3 is TGTGCCAGCAGGGGGACTTTAAGCTCCTACGAGCAGTACTTC. This gives the protein CASRGTLSSYEQYF.

The rearrangement joins TRBV11-3 to TRBJ2-5, with D hard to call. There are 14 residues in the CDR3. V was trimmed by 0 bases and J by 0 bases, leaving 5 bases between them. CDR1 and CDR2 (germline): SGHNT, YENEEA. CDR3 region: CASSLDEYQETQYF. CDR3 in DNA: TGTGCCAGCAGCTTAGATGAGTACCAAGAGACCCAGTACTTC.

The CDR3 region is CASSRGQGNTEAFF. CDR3 nucleotides: TGTGCCAGCAGCCGCGGACAGGGCAACACTGAAGCTTTCTTT. The gene calls are TRBV7-2 and TRBJ1-1; 8 nucleotides line up with TRBD1. V lost 5 bases and J lost 2; bases outside the gene matches: 4. This CDR3 is 14 amino acids long. CDR1 and CDR2 from the germline V gene are SGHTA and FQGNSA. The full variable domain, completed using reference TRBV7-2 and TRBJ1-1, is GAGVSQSPSNKVTEKGKDVELRCDPISGHTALYWYRQSLGQGLEFLIYFQGNSAPDKSGLPSDRFSAERTGGSVSTLTIQRTQQEDSAVYLCASSRGQGNTEAFFGQGTRLTVV.

As DNA, the CDR3 is TGTGCCAGTAGTCCGGGCCCGGACAGGTTCAATCAGCCCCAGCATTTT. As protein: CASSPGPDRFNQPQHF. The chain recombines TRBV19 with TRBJ1-5, with 7 bases matching TRBD1. Looked up from germline, CDR1 is LNHDA and CDR2 is SQIVND (reference sequence). The CDR3 totals 16 residues. Germline trimming cut 5 bases from V and 3 bases from J; bases unmatched to any gene: 10.

The chain employs TRBV27 and TRBJ1-5, with D perhaps matching TRBD1 (6 bases). Trimming pared 8 bases from V and 2 bases from J, leaving 13 bases between. Looked up from germline, CDR1 is MNHEY and CDR2 is SMNVEV (reference sequence). The CDR3 loop spans 14 amino acids. Here the CDR3 reads CASSKTGRNQPQHF. CDR3 in DNA: TGTGCCAGCTCGAAGACAGGCCGCAATCAGCCCCAGCATTTT.

The table lists this clone with a few counts. The chain is built from TRBV20-1 and TRBJ2-5; D gene unclear. This CDR3 comprises 11 residues. V was cut by 3 bases and J by 7 bases, with 9 bases left in between. Germline V CDR1 and CDR2: DFQATT, SNEGSKA (reference sequence). The CDR3 loop reads CSASYSGTQYF. The CDR3 coding sequence is TGCAGTGCTAGTTATTCGGGGACCCAGTACTTC.

This clone was recorded only once. This chain connects TRBV5-1 to TRBJ2-3; D is perhaps TRBD1 (5 bases). The V end was cut by 3 bases, the J end by 2 bases, with 13 bases between. The CDR3 runs 15 residues. The germline V gene has CDR1 SGHRS and CDR2 YFSETQ. CDR3 DNA: TGCGCCAGCAGCTGGCAGCAGGGCCTCACAGATACGCAGTATTTT. It yields the protein CASSWQQGLTDTQYF.

The chain has TRBV6-6 and TRBJ1-5; D may be TRBD1 (6 bases). CDR3 length: 14 amino acids. V was cut by 4 bases and J by 4 bases, with 11 bases left in between. CDR1 and CDR2 from the germline V gene are MNHNY and SVGAGI (reference sequence). CDR3 amino acids: CASSSRGGNQPQHF. The DNA for the CDR3 is TGTGCCAGCAGTTCTCGAGGGGGAAATCAGCCCCAGCATTTT.

The V call is TRBV5-1, the J call TRBJ1-4; 7 positions agree with TRBD1. Germline CDR1 SGHRS, CDR2 YFSETQ. The CDR3 consists of 16 residues. Trimming removed 2 bases from V and 0 bases from J; junction bases left unmatched: 4. CDR3 loop: CASSLPGGATNEKLFF. CDR3 nucleotides: TGCGCCAGCAGCTTACCAGGGGGAGCAACTAATGAAAAACTGTTTTTT.

This clone was detected once. The V gene is TRBV2, the J gene TRBJ2-4, with a possible D match to TRBD2 (6 bases). The CDR3 contains 15 residues. Per germline, CDR1 SNHLY and CDR2 FYNNEI. Trimming removed 5 bases from V and 6 bases from J, with 17 bases in between. CDR3 in amino acids: CASSPDSGSLNIQYF. CDR3 nucleotide sequence: TGTGCCAGCAGTCCCGATAGCGGTAGCCTAAACATTCAGTACTTC.

V usage is TRBV7-2 and J usage is TRBJ1-1; no clear D gene. Germline V gene lookup returns CDR1 SGHTA and CDR2 FQGNSA. The V and J ends lost 1 base and 2 bases respectively, with 8 bases between them. CDR3 length: 14 residues. Here the CDR3 reads CASSLVGRNTEAFF. CDR3 DNA sequence: TGTGCCAGCAGCTTAGTTGGCAGAAACACTGAAGCTTTCTTT. Drawing the rest from reference TRBV7-2 and TRBJ1-1, the complete variable domain is GAGVSQSPSNKVTEKGKDVELRCDPISGHTALYWYRQSLGQGLEFLIYFQGNSAPDKSGLPSDRFSAERTGGSVSTLTIQRTQQEDSAVYLCASSLVGRNTEAFFGQGTRLTVV.

There are a few counts of this clone. The chain carries TRBV19 and TRBJ1-4, with TRBD1 matching 7 bases. This CDR3 is built from 14 residues. Losses at the gene ends were 9 bases for V and 5 bases for J; bases not matched to a gene: 9. Per the germline V gene, CDR1 is LNHDA and CDR2 is SQIVND (reference sequence). The CDR3 protein is CASSDRDGNEKLFF. The CDR3 DNA reads as TGTGCCAGCTCCGACAGGGATGGGAATGAAAAACTGTTTTTT.

The chain is built from TRBV6-6 and TRBJ1-3, with D tentatively TRBD1 (6 bases). The CDR3 sequence is 14 residues long. Trimming removed 3 bases at V and 3 bases at J, with 9 bases between. The V gene's germline CDR1 is MNHNY and CDR2 SVGAGI (reference sequence). Here the CDR3 DNA reads TGTGCCAGCAGTTATTTAGGGGGTGGAAACACCATATATTTT. This sequence encodes CASSYLGGGNTIYF.

The rearrangement joins TRBV28 to TRBJ2-2; 15 bases are shared with TRBD2. Trimming took 5 bases from V and 4 from J; bases not matched to a gene: 8. The CDR3 has 18 amino acids. Per the germline V gene, CDR1 is MDHEN and CDR2 is SYDVKM. For the CDR3, the DNA is TGTGCCAGCAGTCCTCGGACTAGCGGGAGGGCGGTCACCGGGGAGCTGTTTTTT. It is translated as CASSPRTSGRAVTGELFF.

J is TRBJ1-1 and V is TRBV7-8; the D is unclear. V lost 1 base to trimming and J lost 5 bases, with 8 bases between them. Germline V gene lookup returns CDR1 SGHVS and CDR2 FQNEAQ. The CDR3 consists of 13 residues. The CDR3 bases are TGTGCCAGCAGCTTAGAGCAGGCTACTGAAGCTTTCTTT. Its protein product is CASSLEQATEAFF.

This chain connects TRBV5-5 to TRBJ1-2, with 7 bases fitting TRBD1. CDR1 is SGHKS, CDR2 YYEKEE, per germline (reference sequence). CDR3 length: 14 residues. Germline trimming cut 3 bases from V and 4 bases from J; bases unmatched to any gene: 6. This CDR3 reads CASSSVSGGYGYTF. CDR3 nucleotide sequence: TGTGCCAGCAGCTCCGTCTCAGGGGGCTATGGCTACACCTTC.

The CDR3: CASSFKGASVVSYEQYF. The CDR3 bases are TGTGCCAGCAGTTTTAAGGGGGCTAGCGTGGTCTCCTACGAGCAGTACTTC. The chain carries TRBV27 and TRBJ2-7; D perhaps matches TRBD1 (7 bases). CDR3 length: 17 residues. V lost 3 bases, J lost 0 bases, and 18 bases lay in between. Germline V gene data show CDR1 as MNHEY and CDR2 as SMNVEV (reference sequence).

J is TRBJ2-1 and V is TRBV28; D possibly corresponds to TRBD2 (6 bases). Germline CDR1 MDHEN, CDR2 SYDVKM. The CDR3 is 16 residues long. Trimming removed 7 bases at V and 1 base at J, with 17 bases between. The CDR3 sequence is CASISTGGSSYNEQFF. The DNA for the CDR3 is TGTGCCAGCATCAGCACCGGAGGGAGTTCCTACAATGAGCAGTTCTTC.